The next 30 T cell receptor beta chains were all read from a single sample in a study of early T cells in non-severe SARS-CoV-2 infection. MiXCR was run by TCRdb on the 5' RACE reads, yielding one entry per CDR3 protein. Among approximately 49,000 distinct CDR3 sequences listed, around 11% were seen once. Input material: whole blood. All receptors derive from an adult who was a healthcare worker with PCR-confirmed SARS-CoV-2 infection or an uninfected control (not recorded which).

This clonotype occurred a few times. The CDR3 protein is CASSEGSTGALSYEQYF. The CDR3 nucleotides read TGTGCCAGCAGTGAAGGGTCGACAGGGGCCCTCTCCTACGAGCAGTACTTC. This chain joins TRBV6-1 and TRBJ2-7, with TRBD1 identical over 8 bases. Germline CDR1 is MNHNS and CDR2 is SASEGT. Trimming removed 1 base from V and 0 bases from J; junction bases left unmatched: 8. The CDR3 extends over 17 amino acids.

The V gene is TRBV25-1, the J gene TRBJ2-5; TRBD1 matches 7 bases. The CDR3 length is 16 residues. Trimming cost V 6 bases and J 2 bases; bases outside gene matches: 12. The V gene's germline CDR1 is MGHDK and CDR2 SYGVNS. The CDR3 spells CASRVDRECLQETQYF. CDR3 nucleotide sequence: TGTGCCAGCAGAGTAGACAGGGAATGCCTTCAAGAGACCCAGTACTTC.

This clonotype has ten or more counts. V is TRBV7-9 and J is TRBJ2-4; 8 bases line up with TRBD1. Per germline, CDR1 SEHNR and CDR2 FQNEAQ (reference sequence). Trimming removed 4 bases from V and 9 bases from J; junction bases left unmatched: 11. The CDR3 length is 15 residues. In DNA, the CDR3 is TGTGCCAGCAGCTCACTACGGACAGGGACGAGCATTCAGTACTTC. Encoded protein: CASSSLRTGTSIQYF.

This clonotype has a count of ten or more. The chain recombines TRBV27 with TRBJ2-2; D gene unclear. The CDR3 sequence is 13 residues long. Deletions cut 5 bases from V and 6 bases from J, with 10 bases between. The germline V gene has CDR1 MNHEY and CDR2 SMNVEV (reference sequence). The CDR3, as DNA: TGTGCCAGCAGTCTAATAGGTGCCGGGGAGCTGTTTTTT. This encodes CASSLIGAGELFF.

This clonotype was seen a handful of times. The chain recombines TRBV5-4 with TRBJ1-2; the D gene is possibly TRBD1 (6 bases). CDR3 length equals 13 residues. Germline values: CDR1 SGHNT, CDR2 YYREEE (reference sequence). V was cut by 4 bases and J by 4 bases, with 11 bases left in between. CDR3 in amino acids: CASSPGVRYGYTF. The CDR3 bases are TGTGCCAGCAGCCCAGGGGTGCGCTATGGCTACACCTTC.

There are many counts of this clonotype. This chain uses TRBV28 with TRBJ2-7; D is unresolved. This CDR3 has 15 residues. CDR1 and CDR2 (germline): MDHEN, SYDVKM. Trimming shortened V by 5 bases and J by 1 base, and 15 bases separated the two germline ends. This CDR3 is CASSPTSLGSYEQYF. The CDR3 DNA is TGTGCCAGCAGTCCTACATCCCTGGGATCCTACGAGCAGTACTTC.

In its sample, this clonotype was seen many times. The genes are TRBV11-2 and TRBJ2-7, with no clear D. CDR1 and CDR2 (germline): SGHAT, FQNNGV. The CDR3 sequence is 14 residues long. Trimming pared 5 bases from V and 2 bases from J, leaving 13 bases between. The CDR3 loop is CASSPVSAAYEQYF. In DNA form, the CDR3 reads TGTGCCAGCAGCCCTGTCTCCGCTGCCTACGAGCAGTACTTC.

The rearrangement links TRBV3-1 to TRBJ2-3, with TRBD2 identical over 10 bases. CDR1 and CDR2 from the germline V gene are LGHDT and YNNKEL (reference sequence). The CDR3 spans 16 residues. V lost 2 bases and J lost 0; bases outside the gene matches: 2. CDR3 coding DNA: TGTGCCAGCAGCCAACCGACTAGCGGGAGCACAGATACGCAGTATTTT. Its protein product is CASSQPTSGSTDTQYF.

This clonotype was counted ten times or more. The V gene is TRBV4-1, the J gene TRBJ1-6; 7 bases fit TRBD1. The ends lost 6 bases at V and 5 bases at J; junction bases unmatched: 4. This CDR3 region has 14 residues. CDR1 is MGHRA, CDR2 YSYEKL, per germline. CDR3 in amino acids: CASRLGTDNSPLHF. The CDR3 DNA sequence: TGCGCCAGCAGGCTCGGGACAGATAATTCACCCCTCCACTTT.

The chain couples TRBV11-2 to TRBJ1-1; unclear D gene. Between the trimmed V and J ends, which lost 0 bases and 5 bases, there was a span of 7 bases. Per the germline V gene, CDR1 is SGHAT and CDR2 is FQNNGV. CDR3 length: 13 amino acids. The CDR3 region has the DNA TGTGCCAGCAGCTTAGAAGTAGGGACTGAAGCTTTCTTT. Translated, it gives CASSLEVGTEAFF.

In this sample, this clonotype turned up a few times. The genes are TRBV11-2 and TRBJ2-7; D not certain. Germline assignment: CDR1 SGHAT and CDR2 FQNNGV. V was clipped by 0 bases and J by 4 bases, with 4 bases between them. The CDR3 is made up of 12 amino acids. The CDR3 is CASSLERYEQYF. DNA of the CDR3: TGTGCCAGCAGCTTAGAGAGGTACGAGCAGTACTTC.

Note on this clonotype: A read error may explain this, as a much larger clone is one base away. The chain recombines TRBV9 with TRBJ1-4; no clear D gene. Looked up from germline, CDR1 is SGDLS and CDR2 is YYNGEE. The CDR3 covers 13 residues. The CDR3 DNA reads as TGTGCCAGCAGCGCGCCGGGAGTTGAAAATCTGTTTTTT. Amino acids: CASSAPGVENLFF.

There are many counts of this clonotype. The chain couples TRBV6-4 to TRBJ2-3; D is unclear. This CDR3 spans 13 amino acids. V shed 2 bases and J shed 1 base, with 4 bases lying between them. Germline V gene sequence: CDR1 MRHNA, CDR2 SNTAGT. DNA for the CDR3: TGTGCCAGCAGTGACACAGGCACAGATACGCAGTATTTT. Translated, it gives CASSDTGTDTQYF.

By sample fraction, this clonotype is medium-sized. The chain carries TRBV9 and TRBJ2-7; 7 bases agree with TRBD1. CDR1 and CDR2 (germline): SGDLS, YYNGEE. J lost 0 bases, V lost 2 bases, and 2 bases had no gene match. This CDR3 has 14 amino acids. CDR3 coding DNA: TGTGCCAGCAGCGTCGGACAGGTCTCCTACGAGCAGTACTTC. This codes for CASSVGQVSYEQYF.

Many counts were recorded for this clonotype. V and J are TRBV20-1 and TRBJ2-1; D perhaps matches TRBD2 (6 bases). Looked up from germline, CDR1 is DFQATT and CDR2 is SNEGSKA (reference sequence). V was shortened by 0 bases and J by 3 bases, with 9 bases between the two germline ends. This CDR3 region has 14 residues. This CDR3 is CSARDSGVYNEQFF. CDR3 bases: TGCAGTGCTAGAGATTCGGGAGTCTACAATGAGCAGTTCTTC.

The V and J genes are TRBV6-2 or TRBV6-3 and TRBJ1-2; 8 positions agree with TRBD1. V gave up 6 bases and J gave up 8 bases; unmatched junction bases: 8. Per germline, CDR1 MNHEY and CDR2 SVGEGT. The CDR3 spans 13 residues. DNA of the CDR3: TGTGCCAGCAGCCACAGGGGACAGGAGGGCTACACCTTC. It codes for CASSHRGQEGYTF.

The V call is TRBV29-1, the J call TRBJ2-7; a weak D match, TRBD1 (6 bases). There are 13 residues in the CDR3. The V end lost 6 bases, the J end lost 3 bases, and 15 bases lay between the germline ends. Germline V gene lookup returns CDR1 SQVTM and CDR2 ANQGSEA. The CDR3, as DNA: TGCAGCGTCGGTGACAGGACGATCTACGAGCAGTACTTC. Translating it yields CSVGDRTIYEQYF.

This clonotype has just a few counts. The chain carries TRBV9 and TRBJ1-4; no reliable D call. The length of the CDR3 is 14 residues. Germline V gene lookup returns CDR1 SGDLS and CDR2 YYNGEE. Trimming took 4 bases from V and 0 from J, leaving 7 bases between them. CDR3 amino acids: CASSIQATNEKLFF. The DNA for the CDR3 is TGTGCCAGCAGCATCCAGGCAACTAATGAAAAACTGTTTTTT. Full variable domain (outside the CDR3, taken from reference TRBV9 and TRBJ1-4): DSGVTQTPKHLITATGQRVTLRCSPRSGDLSVYWYQQSLDQGLQFLIQYYNGEERAKGNILERFSAQQFPDLHSELNLSSLELGDSALYFCASSIQATNEKLFFGSGTQLSVL.

The chain uses TRBV7-3 and TRBJ2-1; 9 bases align to TRBD1. This CDR3 region has 16 residues. From germline, CDR1 is SGHTA and CDR2 FQGTGA. With V trimmed by 6 bases and J by 7 bases, 13 bases remained unmatched. The DNA for the CDR3 is TGTGCCAGCAGTTCTGAATATGGGACAGGGTCAAATGAGCAGTTCTTC. Translation gives CASSSEYGTGSNEQFF.

The chain has TRBV10-3 and TRBJ2-1; 7 nucleotides match TRBD2. In germline, CDR1 is ENHRY, CDR2 SYGVKD. With 3 bases clipped from V and 0 bases from J, the junction kept 8 bases outside the gene matches. The CDR3 runs 17 residues. The chain's CDR3 is CAISDPGGGSSYNEQFF. For the CDR3, the DNA is TGTGCCATCAGTGATCCGGGTGGCGGGAGCTCCTACAATGAGCAGTTCTTC.

This rearrangement joins TRBV11-2 to TRBJ1-1; a weak D match, TRBD1 (5 bases). The length of the CDR3 is 12 residues. V was pared by 2 bases and J by 8 bases, with 9 bases between. Germline assignment: CDR1 SGHAT and CDR2 FQNNGV. CDR3 sequence reads: CASSLIGQEAFF. The CDR3 nucleotides read TGTGCCAGCAGCTTAATCGGACAAGAAGCTTTCTTT. The complete variable domain, with remaining parts taken from reference TRBV11-2 and TRBJ1-1, reads EAGVAQSPRYKIIEKRQSVAFWCNPISGHATLYWYQQILGQGPKLLIQFQNNGVVDDSQLPKDRFSAERLKGVDSTLKIQPAKLEDSAVYLCASSLIGQEAFFGQGTRLTVV.

This clonotype is judged medium-sized. J is TRBJ1-5 and V is TRBV6-6; TRBD1 aligns across 7 bases. This CDR3 has 14 residues. Germline lookup yields CDR1 MNHNY and CDR2 SVGAGI (reference sequence). V lost 6 bases to trimming and J lost 3 bases; unmatched junction nucleotides: 5. The CDR3 region is CASSLRGPNQPQHF. CDR3 bases: TGTGCCAGCAGCTTAAGGGGGCCCAATCAGCCCCAGCATTTT.

This clonotype was recorded at least ten times. This rearrangement joins TRBV10-3 to TRBJ2-3, with D possibly TRBD2 on 5 matching bases. Trimming pared 10 bases from V and 3 bases from J, leaving 17 bases between. CDR1 and CDR2 (germline): ENHRY, SYGVKD. The length of the CDR3 is 14 residues. Here the CDR3 DNA reads TGTGCCACCACACCGGGGTGGGTGACAGATACGCAGTATTTT. Translation: CATTPGWVTDTQYF.

For this clonotype: A much larger clone is a single base away; this may be a read error. The V call is TRBV6-6, the J call TRBJ1-4; D is undetermined. Trimming cost V 7 bases and J 4 bases, with 7 bases left between them. The length of the CDR3 is 12 residues. CDR1 is MNHNY and CDR2 is SVGAGI in the germline V gene (reference sequence). CDR3 DNA sequence: TGTGCCAGCACTTCCGATAATGAAAAACTGTTTTTT. It yields the protein CASTSDNEKLFF.

The V and J genes are TRBV7-6 and TRBJ2-1; either TRBD1 or TRBD2 may supply D (5 bases each). Germline V CDR1 and CDR2: SGHVS, FNYEAQ. This CDR3 has 13 amino acids. The ends were cut back, 5 bases at V and 15 bases at J, with 20 bases in the middle. CDR3 nucleotides: TGTGCCAGCAGCGACGTTAGACTGGGGGACCTGTTCTTC. Its translation: CASSDVRLGDLFF.

This clonotype has a count of ten or more. The chain joins TRBV28 to TRBJ2-3; no reliable D call. V was trimmed by 8 bases and J by 4 bases, leaving 13 bases between them. In germline, CDR1 is MDHEN, CDR2 SYDVKM. This CDR3 spans 13 amino acids. CDR3 sequence (DNA): TGTGCCAGCGTAGGAGCCGAACCAGATACGCAGTATTTT. It codes for CASVGAEPDTQYF.

The chain uses TRBV9 and TRBJ2-3, with 10 positions matching TRBD2. CDR3 length equals 14 residues. V was clipped by 3 bases and J by 4 bases; unmatched bases: 2. Germline CDR1 and CDR2: SGDLS and YYNGEE. The CDR3 DNA follows: TGTGCCAGCAGCGCCGGGACTAGCGCAGATACGCAGTATTTT. It codes for CASSAGTSADTQYF.

This clonotype was found a few times. V gene TRBV21-1 combines with J gene TRBJ1-2; the table's D call, TRBD1, was not checked against the DNA. TRBV21-1 is a listed pseudogene. The length of the CDR3 is 14 residues. CDR3 DNA: TGTGCCAGCAGCAAACAATTACAGGGGGATGGCTACACCTTC. Translation gives CASSKQLQGDGYTF.

This CDR3 reads CARLDPKQNTEAFF. The CDR3 coding sequence is TGTGCCAGACTTGACCCGAAACAGAACACTGAAGCTTTCTTT. The chain links TRBV21-1 to TRBJ1-1. TRBV21-1 is recorded as a pseudogene. This CDR3 is built from 14 residues.

This clonotype has a handful of counts. V usage is TRBV5-1 and J usage is TRBJ2-7; no clear D gene. The CDR3 is 13 residues long. Trimming pared 5 bases from V and 2 bases from J, leaving 11 bases between. CDR1 and CDR2 (germline): SGHRS, YFSETQ. CDR3 in DNA: TGCGCCAGCAGTTTAACAGTTGCCTACGAGCAGTACTTC. Its translation: CASSLTVAYEQYF.